These T cell receptor beta chains were read from a single sample in a study of T cells in narcolepsy. Data came from immunoSEQ multiplex PCR; TCRdb stores just in-frame clones and leaves some out. Of 30,000 to 40,000 clones in the sample, roughly four fifths were seen once. Sequencing was carried out using CD45RA- memory CD4+ T cells from PBMCs. The source of these receptors is a human donor with narcolepsy. Each CDR3 is given with its conserved first and last residue. Fields, in order: clone size, V gene, J gene, D gene, CDR3 DNA, CDR3 protein. D genes are given only for firm matches. Clone size is shown for a subset of rows, as once, few, many or a class of expanded clone.

>NA|TRBV5-1|TRBJ2-3|NA
TGCGCCAGCAGCGAAGCAGGGACAGATACGCAGTATTTT
CASSEAGTDTQYF
>once|TRBV5-1|TRBJ2-1|NA
TGCGCCAGCAGCTCCACCGGGACGGTCCCCGCCAATGAGCAGTTCTTC
CASSSTGTVPANEQFF
>NA|TRBV2|TRBJ1-1|NA
TGTGCCAGCTCTCCGGGATTGAACACTGAAGCTTTCTTT
CASSPGLNTEAFF
>NA|TRBV7-2|TRBJ2-5|TRBD2
TGTGCCAGCAGCCTTACCGGGGGGGAGACCCAGTACTTC
CASSLTGGETQYF
>NA|TRBV7-2|TRBJ1-5|TRBD1
TGTGCCAGCAGCTTAGTCGGACAGGGTACGAGCAATCAGCCCCAGCATTTT
CASSLVGQGTSNQPQHF
>NA|TRBV27|TRBJ1-1|TRBD1
TGTGCCAGCAGTCGACAGGGTATTGACACTGAAGCTTTCTTT
CASSRQGIDTEAFF
>NA|TRBV30|TRBJ1-3|NA
TGTGCCTGGAGTTCTGGGGAGCTTCTCGCTGGAAACACCATATATTTT
CAWSSGELLAGNTIYF
>few|TRBV5-5|TRBJ1-2|NA
TGTGCCAGCAGCTTCGGGGCCTCAGGGAGCGGCTACACCTTC
CASSFGASGSGYTF
>NA|TRBV5-1|TRBJ2-3|TRBD2
TGCGCCAGCAGGGGTAGCGGGGAACGGGGAGATACGCAGTATTTT
CASRGSGERGDTQYF
>NA|TRBV5-1|TRBJ2-5|TRBD1
TGCGCCAGCAGCTTGACTTCGGGACAGGGGAGCCAGTACTTC
CASSLTSGQGSQYF
>NA|TRBV30|TRBJ1-2|NA
TGTGCCTGGGGCCGGCCCGCGTGCTACACCTTC
CAWGRPACYTF
>few|TRBV6-1|TRBJ1-1|NA
TGTGCCAGCAGTGGAGGCAGGAACACTGAAGCTTTCTTT
CASSGGRNTEAFF
>NA|TRBV30|TRBJ2-7|NA
TGTGCCTGGAGCGTTTCCTTGCATCAGCAGTACTTC
CAWSVSLHQQYF
>NA|TRBV19|TRBJ1-5|NA
TGTGCCAGTAGTATAGGACGAGAAAGAATAGGGCAGCCCCAGCATTTT
CASSIGRERIGQPQHF
>few|TRBV25-1|TRBJ1-3|NA
TGTGCCAGCAGTGACCCAGGACTCTCTGGAAACACCATATATTTT
CASSDPGLSGNTIYF
>NA|TRBV19|TRBJ2-1|TRBD2
TGTGCCAGTAGTTCCGACCCAGCGGGAGGGCCTTGGAATGAGCAGTTCTTC
CASSSDPAGGPWNEQFF
>NA|TRBV5-1|TRBJ2-5|TRBD2
TGCGCCAGCAGTCAGAGCGGGATAAGTGAGACCCAGTACTTC
CASSQSGISETQYF
>NA|TRBV2|TRBJ2-7|TRBD1
TGTGCCAGCAGTGGGACAGGTGTTCGCTCCTACGAGCAGTACTTC
CASSGTGVRSYEQYF
>NA|TRBV5-1|TRBJ1-1|NA
TGCGCCAGCAGCCCCAGGACCACCCCGGACACTGAAGCTTTCTTT
CASSPRTTPDTEAFF
>NA|TRBV6-6|TRBJ2-7|NA
TGTGCCAGCAGTTACTCAGGGTATGATGGGCAGTACTTC
CASSYSGYDGQYF
>NA|TRBV6-5|TRBJ2-3|TRBD2
TGTGCCAGCAGTTACCTAGCGGGCTCTAGCACAGATACGCAGTATTTT
CASSYLAGSSTDTQYF
>once|TRBV4-3|TRBJ1-1|NA
TGCGCCAGCAGCTTACTCGACAGTAACACTGAAGCTTTCTTT
CASSLLDSNTEAFF
>NA|TRBV19|TRBJ2-1|NA
TGTGCCAGTAGGTCAGGCAGTGAGCAGTTCTTC
CASRSGSEQFF